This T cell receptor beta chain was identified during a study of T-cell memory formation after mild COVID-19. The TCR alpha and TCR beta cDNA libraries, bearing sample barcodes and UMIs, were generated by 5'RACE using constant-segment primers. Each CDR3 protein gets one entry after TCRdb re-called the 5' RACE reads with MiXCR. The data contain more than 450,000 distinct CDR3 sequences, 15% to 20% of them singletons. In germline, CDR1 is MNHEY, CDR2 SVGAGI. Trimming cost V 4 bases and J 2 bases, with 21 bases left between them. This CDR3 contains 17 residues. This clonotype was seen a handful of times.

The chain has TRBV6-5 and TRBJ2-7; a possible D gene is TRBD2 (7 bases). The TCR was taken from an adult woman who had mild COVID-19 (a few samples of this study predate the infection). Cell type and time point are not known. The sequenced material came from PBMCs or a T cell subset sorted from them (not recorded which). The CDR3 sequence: CASSSSQGGVPAYEQYF. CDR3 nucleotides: TGTGCCAGCAGTTCATCGCAAGGGGGGGTCCCGGCCTACGAGCAGTACTTC.